Listed below are T cell receptor beta chains from one sample, sequenced in a study of blood T cell repertoires in COVID-19. Clones were sequenced by immunoSEQ multiplex PCR, and TCRdb holds only the in-frame ones, with some missing. The table includes some 250,000 clones, 80% to 85% detected once. Material for sequencing was peripheral blood. Receptors were obtained from a man between 35 and 55 years old with acute or convalescent COVID-19. CDR3s leave out the opening cysteine and the closing phenylalanine or tryptophan. Each record gives: D gene, V gene, CDR3 protein. The D gene is left open where the match is weak.

. TRBV6-6 ASSHPQGYGYT
. TRBV7-2 ASSRGSLEKF
. TRBV5-1 ASSLGETRNTGELF
TRBD1 TRBV7-4 ASSFGTGYSNQPQH
TRBD1 TRBV3-1/TRBV3-2 ASSVGQAKGYGYT
TRBD1 TRBV7-2 ASTRNVRGLGGYT
. TRBV29-1 SGRFDYEEGYT
. TRBV9 ASSVGQGYNEQF
. TRBV6-4 ASSDSAGNSPLH
. TRBV11-2 ASRPGMNTEAF
. TRBV19 ASSIDTAGAGEKLF
. TRBV1 TSSPCRDNRAWESPLH
. TRBV6-5 AIRARPEGGELF
. TRBV10-3 AISRAGLNTEAF
. TRBV9 ASSVALVPTGTDTQY
. TRBV7-9 ASSLIPTDTQY
. TRBV9 ASGQMNTEAF
. TRBV29-1 SAKGASGANVLT
TRBD1 TRBV5-6 ASSLAFTGGLDEQY
. TRBV18 ASSPGATNEKLF
. TRBV5-6 ASSLAANYGYT
. TRBV6-6 ASSLDRSRLGYT
. TRBV3-1/TRBV3-2 ASSLQGLGYGYT
TRBD1 TRBV12-3/TRBV12-4 ASRTGDIQPQH
. TRBV12-3/TRBV12-4 ASSFGESGYT
TRBD1 TRBV6-5 ASSYRDRDGYT
TRBD1 TRBV23-1 ASSKTIQTGTGYQPQH
. TRBV20-1 SVGPDNEQF
. TRBV7-3 ASSPHAGSYNEQF
. TRBV19 ASSSRLAEASGANVLT
. TRBV6-6 ASSYDIGNTIY
. TRBV7-9 ASSLKDSSYNEQF
. TRBV7-2 ASSFWRRNTEAF
. TRBV28 ASSEPRRATSYEQY
. TRBV30 AWGKQPGELF
. TRBV3-1/TRBV3-2 ASSHEGAGYGYT
TRBD2 TRBV19 ASSIYPSGNYNEQF
TRBD1 TRBV30 AWKAYAGQVVSEAF
. TRBV7-9 ALRHGYNEQF
TRBD1 TRBV29-1 SAGTEREKLF
. TRBV11-2 ASSPQSGYIAEQY
. TRBV2 ASSGTLSGEQY
. TRBV12-3/TRBV12-4 ASRRQENNEQF
TRBD1 TRBV5-8 ASSWTGQSTDTQY
. TRBV19 ASKQGNTEAF
. TRBV29-1 SVQRANEQF
TRBD1 TRBV6-1 ASSDGQGVAGELF
. TRBV7-2 ASSLDGVLGEQF
. TRBV10-2 ASRLTHPISYNSPLH
. TRBV3-1/TRBV3-2 ASSQGFERTEAF
TRBD1 TRBV15 ATGRDRASGANVLT
TRBD1 TRBV6-6 ASGTGGANTEAF
TRBD1 TRBV4-2 ASSQPGQGNEKLF
. TRBV19 ASSLPRVTEAF
TRBD2 TRBV4-3 ASSQDLADNEQF
. TRBV6-6 ASSYSMEGGNEKLF
TRBD2 TRBV7-2 ASRREWGTDTQY
. TRBV20-1 SAGADGYT